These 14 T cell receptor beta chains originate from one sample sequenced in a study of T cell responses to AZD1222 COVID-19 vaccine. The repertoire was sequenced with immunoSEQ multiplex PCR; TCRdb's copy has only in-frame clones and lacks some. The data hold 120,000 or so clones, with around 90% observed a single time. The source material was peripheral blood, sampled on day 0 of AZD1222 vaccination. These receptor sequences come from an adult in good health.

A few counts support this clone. The CDR3 spells CASSYGGDSNGYTF. CDR3 sequence (DNA): TGTGCCAGCAGTTACGGGGGAGATTCAAATGGCTACACCTTC. The V call is TRBV6-5, the J call TRBJ1-2; TRBD1 is a possible D gene (5 bases). Germline loops: CDR1 MNHEY, CDR2 SVGAGI. The CDR3 loop spans 14 amino acids. Trimming cost V 2 bases and J 6 bases, with 13 bases left between them.

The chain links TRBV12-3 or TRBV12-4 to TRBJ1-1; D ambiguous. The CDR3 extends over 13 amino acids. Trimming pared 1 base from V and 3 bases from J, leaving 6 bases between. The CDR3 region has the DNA TGTGCCAGCAGTTTAGGGGCGGACACTGAAGCTTTCTTT. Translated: CASSLGADTEAFF.

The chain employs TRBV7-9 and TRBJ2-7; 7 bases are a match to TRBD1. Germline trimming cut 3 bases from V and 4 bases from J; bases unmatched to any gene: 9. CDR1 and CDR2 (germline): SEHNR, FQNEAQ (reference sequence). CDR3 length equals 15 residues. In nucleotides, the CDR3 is TGTGCCAGCAGCTTCGGGGACAGTTTAGGATACGAGCAGTACTTC. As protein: CASSFGDSLGYEQYF.

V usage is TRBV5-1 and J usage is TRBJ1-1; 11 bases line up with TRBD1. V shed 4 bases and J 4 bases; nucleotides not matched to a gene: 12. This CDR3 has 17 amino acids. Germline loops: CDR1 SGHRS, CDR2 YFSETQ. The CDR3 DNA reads TGCGCCAGCAGCCTCAGGACAGGGGGCCCGTCGGGCACTGAAGCTTTCTTT. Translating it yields CASSLRTGGPSGTEAFF.

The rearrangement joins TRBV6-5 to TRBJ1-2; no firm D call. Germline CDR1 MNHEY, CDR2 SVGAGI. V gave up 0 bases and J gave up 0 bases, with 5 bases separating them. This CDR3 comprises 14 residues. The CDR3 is CASSYSVSNYGYTF. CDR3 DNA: TGTGCCAGCAGTTACTCAGTCTCTAACTATGGCTACACCTTC.

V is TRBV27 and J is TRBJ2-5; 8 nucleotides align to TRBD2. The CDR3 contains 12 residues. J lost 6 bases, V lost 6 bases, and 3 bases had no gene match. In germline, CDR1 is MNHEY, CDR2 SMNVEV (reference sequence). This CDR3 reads CASSGGAKTQYF. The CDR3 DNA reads TGTGCCAGCAGCGGGGGGGCGAAGACCCAGTACTTC.

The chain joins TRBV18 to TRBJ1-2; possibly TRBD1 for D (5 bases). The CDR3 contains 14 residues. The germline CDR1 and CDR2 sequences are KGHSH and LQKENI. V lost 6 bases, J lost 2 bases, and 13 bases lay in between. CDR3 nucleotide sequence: TGTGCCAGCTCCTCCCCCGGGGGGAACTATGGCTACACCTTC. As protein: CASSSPGGNYGYTF.

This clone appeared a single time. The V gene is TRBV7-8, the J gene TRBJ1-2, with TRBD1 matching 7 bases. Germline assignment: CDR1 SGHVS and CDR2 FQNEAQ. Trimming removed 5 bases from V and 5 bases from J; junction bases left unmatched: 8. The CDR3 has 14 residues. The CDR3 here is CASSPGGAPYGYTF. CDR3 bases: TGTGCCAGCAGCCCAGGGGGAGCTCCTTATGGCTACACCTTC.

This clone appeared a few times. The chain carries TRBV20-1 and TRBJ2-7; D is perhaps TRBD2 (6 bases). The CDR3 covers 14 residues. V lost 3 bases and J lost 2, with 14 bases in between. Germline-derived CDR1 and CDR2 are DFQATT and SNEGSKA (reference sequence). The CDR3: CSASLEAGPYEQYF. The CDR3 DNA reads TGCAGTGCTAGTCTTGAAGCGGGCCCCTACGAGCAGTACTTC.

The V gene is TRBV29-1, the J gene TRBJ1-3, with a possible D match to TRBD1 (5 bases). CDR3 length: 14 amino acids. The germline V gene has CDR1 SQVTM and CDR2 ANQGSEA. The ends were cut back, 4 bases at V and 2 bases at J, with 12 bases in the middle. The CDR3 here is CSVGDRTAGNTIYF. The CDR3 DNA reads TGCAGCGTTGGGGACCGTACGGCTGGAAACACCATATATTTT.

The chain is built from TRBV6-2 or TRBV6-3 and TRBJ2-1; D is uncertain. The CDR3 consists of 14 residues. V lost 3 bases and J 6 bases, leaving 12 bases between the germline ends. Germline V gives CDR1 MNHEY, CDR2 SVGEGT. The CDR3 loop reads CASSYIDVGNEQFF. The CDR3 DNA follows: TGTGCCAGCAGTTATATTGACGTCGGCAATGAGCAGTTCTTC.

The CDR3 region is CASSYLQSQWREQYF. In nucleotides, the CDR3 is TGTGCCAGCAGTTACCTTCAAAGCCAGTGGCGCGAGCAGTACTTC. This rearrangement joins TRBV6-5 to TRBJ2-7; D uncertain. The CDR3 extends over 15 amino acids. Trimming took 2 bases from V and 6 from J, leaving 17 bases between them. Germline CDR1 and CDR2: MNHEY and SVGAGI.

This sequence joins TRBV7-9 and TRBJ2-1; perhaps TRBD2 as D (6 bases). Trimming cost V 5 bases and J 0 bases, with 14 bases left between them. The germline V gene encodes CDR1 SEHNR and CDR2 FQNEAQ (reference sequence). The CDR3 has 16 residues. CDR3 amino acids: CASSPLGGSSYNEQFF. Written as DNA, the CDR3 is TGTGCCAGCAGCCCCCTCGGGGGAAGCTCCTACAATGAGCAGTTCTTC. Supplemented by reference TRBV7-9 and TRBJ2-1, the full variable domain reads DTGVSQNPRHKITKRGQNVTFRCDPISEHNRLYWYRQTLGQGPEFLTYFQNEAQLEKSRLLSDRFSAERPKGSFSTLEIQRTEQGDSAMYLCASSPLGGSSYNEQFFGPGTRLTVL.

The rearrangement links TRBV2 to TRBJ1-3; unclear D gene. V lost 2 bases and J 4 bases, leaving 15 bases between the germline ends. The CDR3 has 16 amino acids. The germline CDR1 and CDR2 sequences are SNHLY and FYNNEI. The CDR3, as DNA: TGTGCCAGCAGTGAATATGGGCGGGTTACGGGAAACACCATATATTTT. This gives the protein CASSEYGRVTGNTIYF.